The 27 T cell receptor beta chains reported below all come from one sample, sequenced in a study of identical twins' blood T cells. TCRdb reprocessed the 5' RACE reads with MiXCR, giving one entry per CDR3 protein. The sample has hundreds of thousands of distinct CDR3 sequences, under 30% seen once. What was sequenced was PBMCs. Receptor source: a woman aged 18 to 49 in good health.

In its sample, this clonotype was seen a few times. The chain's CDR3 is CASGETTDTQYF. The CDR3 DNA sequence: TGTGCCAGCGGAGAGACTACAGATACGCAGTATTTT. The rearrangement links TRBV7-9 to TRBJ2-3; D is undetermined. This CDR3 comprises 12 residues. V lost 8 bases and J 3 bases, leaving 9 bases between the germline ends. Germline V lookup: CDR1 SEHNR, CDR2 FQNEAQ (reference sequence).

J is TRBJ2-1 and V is TRBV29-1; D gene ambiguous. The germline V gene encodes CDR1 SQVTM and CDR2 ANQGSEA. With 5 bases removed from V and 3 bases from J, the gap between germline ends came to 11 bases. The CDR3 sequence is 13 residues long. The CDR3 nucleotides read TGCAGCGTTAGAGACGGAATCTACAATGAGCAGTTCTTC. Its protein product is CSVRDGIYNEQFF.

A few counts support this clonotype. This chain connects TRBV13 to TRBJ2-2; possible D gene TRBD1, 6 bases. Germline V CDR1 and CDR2: PRHDT, FYEKMQ (reference sequence). This CDR3 spans 14 amino acids. V lost 5 bases and J lost 3, with 10 bases in between. The CDR3 reads CASSPRTDTGELFF. The CDR3 DNA reads as TGTGCCAGCAGCCCGCGGACAGACACCGGGGAGCTGTTTTTT.

This clonotype was seen at least ten times. The chain couples TRBV6-1 to TRBJ2-4; possibly TRBD1 for D (6 bases). The CDR3 consists of 14 residues. Trimming cost V 3 bases and J 7 bases, with 13 bases left between them. Looked up from germline, CDR1 is MNHNS and CDR2 is SASEGT. CDR3: CASSELRGYNIQYF. The DNA of the CDR3 is TGTGCCAGCAGTGAGTTGAGGGGGTATAACATTCAGTACTTC.

This clonotype was recorded at least ten times. The chain uses TRBV12-3 or TRBV12-4 and TRBJ2-5; D not resolved. V was cut by 3 bases and J by 4 bases, with 6 bases left in between. The length of the CDR3 is 12 residues. The CDR3 DNA is TGTGCCAGCAGTTTCTTTGCAGAGACCCAGTACTTC. Its translation: CASSFFAETQYF.

A few counts support this clonotype. The chain carries TRBV29-1 and TRBJ1-1; D not certain. V lost 8 bases to trimming and J lost 4 bases, with 14 bases between them. Per germline, CDR1 SQVTM and CDR2 ANQGSEA. The CDR3 covers 12 residues. In nucleotides, the CDR3 is TGCAGCTCCCACGGGGTAGGCACTGAAGCTTTCTTT. Amino acid sequence: CSSHGVGTEAFF.

This clonotype was recorded only once. This chain links TRBV5-1 with TRBJ2-1; D perhaps matches TRBD2 (5 bases). From germline, CDR1 is SGHRS and CDR2 YFSETQ. Trimming took 4 bases from V and 7 from J, leaving 18 bases between them. The CDR3 is 15 amino acids. The CDR3 region has the DNA TGCGCCAGCAGCACGAAAGACTACATTGGTAATGAGCAGTTCTTC. Translating gives CASSTKDYIGNEQFF.

This chain's CDR3 is CASRPTGQGELFF. The CDR3 coding sequence is TGTGCCAGCAGACCGACAGGCCAGGGGGAGCTGTTTTTT. V is TRBV28 and J is TRBJ2-2; tentatively, D is TRBD1 (6 bases). Germline lookup yields CDR1 MDHEN and CDR2 SYDVKM. V was cut by 6 bases and J by 8 bases, with 13 bases left in between. The CDR3 covers 13 residues.

J is TRBJ2-5 and V is TRBV20-1, with D possibly being TRBD1 (5 bases). Per germline, CDR1 DFQATT and CDR2 SNEGSKA (reference sequence). Trimming took off 6 bases at V and 9 bases at J, with 26 bases between the two ends. This CDR3 region has 15 residues. The CDR3 here is CSATPPQGLRMAQYF. The CDR3 bases are TGCAGTGCAACTCCCCCTCAGGGATTACGTATGGCCCAGTACTTC.

This clonotype was seen more than once but under ten times. J is TRBJ2-7 and V is TRBV3-1; no clear D. V gave up 5 bases and J gave up 3 bases, with 17 bases separating them. This CDR3 contains 15 residues. The germline V gene has CDR1 LGHDT and CDR2 YNNKEL (reference sequence). The CDR3 DNA is TGTGCCAGCAGCTCAAATCCCCAGACACGCTACGAGCAGTACTTC. Encoded protein: CASSSNPQTRYEQYF.

V is TRBV5-1 and J is TRBJ2-2; D is perhaps TRBD2 (6 bases). Trimming pared 1 base from V and 1 base from J, leaving 11 bases between. The CDR3 loop spans 16 amino acids. Germline values: CDR1 SGHRS, CDR2 YFSETQ. The CDR3 coding sequence is TGCGCCAGCAGCTTGACGGGAGTCGGGAACACCGGGGAGCTGTTTTTT. Protein product: CASSLTGVGNTGELFF.

V and J are TRBV6-5 and TRBJ2-7, with 9 bases identical to TRBD1. Unmatched junction bases numbered 9, after V lost 8 bases and J lost 4 bases. The V gene's germline CDR1 is MNHEY and CDR2 SVGAGI. This CDR3 comprises 14 residues. The CDR3 here is CASGKNRGQYEQYF. The CDR3 coding sequence is TGTGCCAGCGGTAAGAACAGGGGGCAGTACGAGCAGTACTTC.

CDR3 DNA sequence: TGCAGTGCCGGACAGGGAGGGGGCTATGGCTACACCTTC. The encoded protein is CSAGQGGGYGYTF. The chain uses TRBV20-1 and TRBJ1-2; 8 nucleotides agree with TRBD1. This CDR3 is 13 amino acids long. Germline values: CDR1 DFQATT, CDR2 SNEGSKA (reference sequence). Trimming took 6 bases from V and 4 from J; bases not matched to a gene: 7.

Turning to this clonotype: A much larger clone lies one base from this, so it may be a read error. The rearrangement uses TRBV29-1 and TRBJ2-3; no reliable D call. The CDR3 length is 11 residues. The V and J ends lost 6 bases and 3 bases respectively, with 7 bases between them. From germline, CDR1 is SQVTM and CDR2 ANQGSEA. CDR3 sequence (DNA): TGCAGCGTAGGAAGAACAGATACGCAGTATTTT. Protein product: CSVGRTDTQYF.

The table lists this clonotype with a few counts. The rearrangement joins TRBV7-9 to TRBJ1-1; D possibly corresponds to TRBD1 (5 bases). The CDR3 is 15 residues long. Germline V gene sequence: CDR1 SEHNR, CDR2 FQNEAQ (reference sequence). The V gene lost 1 base and the J gene lost 3 bases, with 12 bases spanning the gap. The CDR3 protein is CASSLGVGGDTEAFF. For the CDR3, the DNA is TGTGCCAGCAGCTTAGGAGTGGGGGGGGACACTGAAGCTTTCTTT.

This clonotype was seen a few times. The J gene is TRBJ1-2, the V gene TRBV5-1; the match to TRBD1 covers 8 bases. Germline V gene data show CDR1 as SGHRS and CDR2 as YFSETQ. This CDR3 has 16 amino acids. The junction had 13 bases not matched to a gene; V was cut back by 3 bases and J by 6 bases. Written as DNA, the CDR3 is TGCGCCAGCAGCTCCTGGACAGGGTCGACCCTACATGGCTACACCTTC. Amino acid sequence: CASSSWTGSTLHGYTF. Looking up the rest from reference TRBV5-1 and TRBJ1-2 gives the full variable domain: KAGVTQTPRYLIKTRGQQVTLSCSPISGHRSVSWYQQTPGQGLQFLFEYFSETQRNKGNFPGRFSGRQFSNSRSEMNVSTLELGDSALYLCASSSWTGSTLHGYTFGSGTRLTVV.

Only a few counts were recorded for this clonotype. The CDR3 sequence is CSAGLVGREQYF. DNA for the CDR3: TGCAGTGCTGGACTCGTGGGGAGGGAGCAGTACTTC. The chain has TRBV20-1 and TRBJ2-7; possible D gene TRBD2, 6 bases. This CDR3 is 12 amino acids long. Looked up from germline, CDR1 is DFQATT and CDR2 is SNEGSKA (reference sequence). Trimming took off 5 bases at V and 7 bases at J, with 15 bases between the two ends.

The chain has TRBV7-2 and TRBJ1-5; the match to TRBD1 covers 9 bases. Trimming took 1 base from V and 7 from J; bases not matched to a gene: 5. The germline V gene encodes CDR1 SGHTA and CDR2 FQGNSA. The CDR3 runs 15 residues. DNA of the CDR3: TGTGCCAGCAGCTTAGGGGGACAGGGTCGACAGCCCCAGCATTTT. Translated: CASSLGGQGRQPQHF.

In this sample, this clonotype turned up a few times. The chain links TRBV27 to TRBJ2-3; D is unclear. Per germline, CDR1 MNHEY and CDR2 SMNVEV (reference sequence). This CDR3 region has 14 residues. Trimming left V 4 bases short and J 6 bases short, with 14 bases between. This CDR3 is CASSSIPPRDTQYF. The CDR3 bases are TGTGCCAGCAGTTCTATACCCCCGAGGGATACGCAGTATTTT.

The genes are TRBV5-1 and TRBJ1-4; possibly TRBD1 for D (5 bases). The CDR3 runs to 14 residues. V lost 4 bases and J 4 bases, leaving 11 bases between the germline ends. Germline-derived CDR1 and CDR2 are SGHRS and YFSETQ. In DNA, the CDR3 is TGCGCCAGCAGCCTGCAGGGCATTAATGAAAAACTGTTTTTT. Translating gives CASSLQGINEKLFF.

This clonotype was seen only a few times. The chain employs TRBV14 and TRBJ1-2, with 7 bases that match TRBD1. With 1 base clipped from V and 5 bases from J, the junction kept 13 bases outside the gene matches. CDR3 size: 17 residues. The germline gives CDR1 SGHDN, CDR2 FVKESK. The CDR3, as DNA: TGTGCCAGCAGCCAAGGGACAGGTTTTCGGTACGATTATGGCTACACCTTC. This encodes CASSQGTGFRYDYGYTF.

This clonotype has a single count. Sequence at one end of the junction differs from germline and may be a read error. The chain is built from TRBV3-1 and TRBJ2-7; D is ambiguous. Germline values: CDR1 LGHDT, CDR2 YNNKEL (reference sequence). CDR3 length: 14 residues. The CDR3 is CASSKVGHLYDQYF. The CDR3 DNA follows: TGTGCCAGCAGCAAGGTGGGCCACCTCTACGATCAGTACTTC.

This clonotype has a handful of counts. The V call is TRBV10-3, the J call TRBJ2-7, with 10 bases fitting TRBD1. This CDR3 has 19 amino acids. CDR1 and CDR2 from the germline V gene are ENHRY and SYGVKD. The V gene end was trimmed by 1 base and the J gene end by 3 bases; junction bases not matched to a gene: 15. The CDR3 protein is CAISEYSTHAWTGGYEQYF. The CDR3 DNA reads TGTGCCATCAGTGAGTACTCAACACACGCCTGGACAGGGGGCTACGAGCAGTACTTC.

This chain connects TRBV20-1 to TRBJ1-6, with D maybe TRBD1 (6 bases). The ends were cut back, 0 bases at V and 14 bases at J, with 17 bases in the middle. Germline V gene data show CDR1 as DFQATT and CDR2 as SNEGSKA (reference sequence). The CDR3 has 14 residues. The CDR3 DNA sequence: TGCAGTGCTAGAGATACTAAGGGGGTCGCATCCCTCCACTTT. This codes for CSARDTKGVASLHF.

The J gene is TRBJ2-7, the V gene TRBV7-6; TRBD1 is a possible D gene (6 bases). V was shortened by 4 bases and J by 9 bases, with 10 bases between the two germline ends. The germline gives CDR1 SGHVS, CDR2 FNYEAQ. This CDR3 region has 11 residues. The CDR3 reads CASSSGQPQYF. The CDR3 DNA reads as TGTGCCAGCAGCTCCGGACAGCCGCAGTACTTC.

This rearrangement joins TRBV2 to TRBJ1-1; D gene uncertain. Deletions cut 6 bases from V and 5 bases from J, with 16 bases between. Germline CDR1 reads SNHLY; CDR2 reads FYNNEI. CDR3 length: 14 residues. Written as DNA, the CDR3 is TGTGCCAGCAGGAGCACTGTAAAGGGAACTGAAGCTTTCTTT. Translating gives CASRSTVKGTEAFF.

V gene TRBV9 combines with J gene TRBJ2-1; D uncertain. V gave up 4 bases and J gave up 8 bases, with 7 bases separating them. CDR3 length: 11 amino acids. Germline V gene sequence: CDR1 SGDLS, CDR2 YYNGEE. CDR3 protein: CASSISHEQFF. The CDR3 bases are TGTGCCAGCAGCATTAGCCATGAGCAGTTCTTC.